The T cell receptor beta chain described here comes from a study of blood T cell repertoires in COVID-19 (TCRdb year 2020). Looking at the study overall: Collaborator samples came from the United States, Italy and Spain and covered acute and convalescent phases of COVID-19. The prospective study material was composed of cDNA or gDNA derived from T cells, B-cell-depleted T cells, or PBMCs. Deeply sampled blood TCRbeta repertoires from subjects exposed to, actively infected with, or recovered from COVID-19 were included in the dataset. The repertoires were released in a freely available public database meant as a resource for research on the immune response to SARS-CoV-2. The samples were drawn from the first 160 participants of the ongoing ImmuneRACE study and from 950 to 1,500 subjects provided by 6 global collaborators. A de-identified subject ID, COVID-19 status, age in years and sex were almost always included in the sample metadata. Where available, HLA class I and class II types were taken from metadata supplied by the sample provider and were not determined by assay-based typing. Results the study describes overall, beyond this receptor: The quantity of clinical and demographic metadata differed by source and by participant and was supplied without curation.

The CDR3 starts with the cysteine, ends with the phenylalanine, and has 12 residues. Only the CDR3 DNA stays, 36 bases, in frame from base 1. The germline ends are 11 bases apart after V is trimmed by 7 bases and J by 7 bases. CDR1 SNHLY and CDR2 FYNNEI were looked up in the germline V gene. TCRbeta CDR3 regions were amplified from genomic DNA by means of the immunoSEQ Assay, a bias-controlled multiplex PCR. Regarding the original processing steps: The number of nucleated cells in each sample was estimated from the amplification of reference gene primers within the assay. To quantify the absolute abundance of each unique TCRbeta CDR3 rearrangement, sequence reads were collapsed and filtered. For each sample, productive Simpson clonality was calculated as the square root of Simpson's diversity index across productive rearrangements. The table comes from immuneACCESS by way of TCRdb, which keeps in-frame sequences with V and J called. Part of the clones is missing from these tables; in studies checked, under half for an unresolved V gene and the rest for unknown reasons. V, J and clone size were drawn from that table, and D and trimming were deduced from the DNA. The sample table holds 200,000 to 300,000 clones, of which around 86% were seen once. Around 12% of the sample is held by the ten biggest clonotypes.

Worth noting for this clone: Its antigen is unknown. Per-base qualities were not stored, and no clone one base away is much larger.

Collaborating institutions collected whole blood in K2EDTA tubes following their own protocols. For TCRbeta analysis, collaborators shipped samples in one of three forms: frozen whole blood, isolated PBMCs, or DNA extracted from either of those sample types. The material sequenced was peripheral blood. The receptor comes from a woman aged 60-75 years with active or convalescent COVID-19. The chain links TRBV2 with TRBJ1-5, with TRBD1 perhaps the D gene, on 5 matching bases. This receptor has the CDR3 CASTGGYQPQHF. The nucleotides read TGTGCCAGCACTGGGGGGTACCAGCCCCAGCATTTT.